This T cell receptor (beta chain) was identified during a study of OX40 agonist ivuxolimab in advanced cancers. Looking at the study overall: Dose-escalation cases comprised hepatocellular carcinoma, melanoma, renal cell or head and neck cancer.

This clone was counted between two and nine times. Clones were read by immunoSEQ multiplex PCR, and TCRdb kept only the in-frame ones, dropping some. Among about 35,000 clones, approximately 90% were seen once, and the ten largest hold more than 30%. The germline V gene encodes CDR1 SGDLS and CDR2 YYNGEE. V was clipped by 4 bases and J by 3 bases; unmatched bases: 8. This CDR3 is 15 amino acids long. The rearrangement links TRBV9 to TRBJ1-1; 8 nucleotides line up with TRBD1. This receptor was obtained from an adult with an advanced solid tumor such as melanoma, head and neck, liver or kidney cancer. The source was CD4+ or CD8+ T cells sorted from blood, collected in a trial of the OX40 agonist ivuxolimab. The CDR3 coding sequence is TGTGCCAGCAGCACCCGGACAGGGAAGGACACTGAAGCTTTCTTT. Translated: CASSTRTGKDTEAFF.